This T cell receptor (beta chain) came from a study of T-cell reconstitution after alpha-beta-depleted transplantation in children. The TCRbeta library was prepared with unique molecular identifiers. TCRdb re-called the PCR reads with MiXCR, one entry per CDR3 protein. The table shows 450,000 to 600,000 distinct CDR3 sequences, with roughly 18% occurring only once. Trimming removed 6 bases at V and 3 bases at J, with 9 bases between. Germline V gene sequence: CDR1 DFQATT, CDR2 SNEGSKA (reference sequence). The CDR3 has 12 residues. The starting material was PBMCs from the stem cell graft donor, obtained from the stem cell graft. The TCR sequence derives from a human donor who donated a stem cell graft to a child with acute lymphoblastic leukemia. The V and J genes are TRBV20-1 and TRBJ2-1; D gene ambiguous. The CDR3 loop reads CSAKTDYNEQFF. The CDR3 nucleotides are TGCAGTGCGAAGACTGACTACAATGAGCAGTTCTTC.